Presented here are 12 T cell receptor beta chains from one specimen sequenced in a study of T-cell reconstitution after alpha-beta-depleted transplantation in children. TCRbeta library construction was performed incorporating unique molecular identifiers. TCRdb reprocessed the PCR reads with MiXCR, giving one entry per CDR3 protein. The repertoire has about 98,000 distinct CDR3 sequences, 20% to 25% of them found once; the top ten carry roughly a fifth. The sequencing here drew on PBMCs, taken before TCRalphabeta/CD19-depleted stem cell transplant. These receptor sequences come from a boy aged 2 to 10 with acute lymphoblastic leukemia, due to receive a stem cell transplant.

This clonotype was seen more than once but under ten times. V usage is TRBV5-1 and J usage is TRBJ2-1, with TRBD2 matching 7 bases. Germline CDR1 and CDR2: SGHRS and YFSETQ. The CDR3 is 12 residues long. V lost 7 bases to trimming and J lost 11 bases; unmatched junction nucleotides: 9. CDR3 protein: CASYELREQQFF. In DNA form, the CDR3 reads TGCGCCAGCTACGAATTGCGGGAGCAGCAGTTCTTC.

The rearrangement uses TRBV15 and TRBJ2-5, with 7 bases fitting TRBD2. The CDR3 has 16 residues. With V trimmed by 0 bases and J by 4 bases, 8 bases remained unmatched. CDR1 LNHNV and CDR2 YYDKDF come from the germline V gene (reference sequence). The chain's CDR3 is CATSRDLAGVLETQYF. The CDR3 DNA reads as TGTGCCACCAGCAGAGATTTGGCGGGAGTGTTAGAGACCCAGTACTTC.

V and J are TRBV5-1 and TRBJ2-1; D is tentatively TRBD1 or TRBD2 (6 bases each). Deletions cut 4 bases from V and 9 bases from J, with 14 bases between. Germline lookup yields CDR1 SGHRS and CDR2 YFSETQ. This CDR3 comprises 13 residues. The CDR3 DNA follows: TGCGCCAGCAGCCGAACCGGGGGCAGTGAGCAGTTCTTC. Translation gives CASSRTGGSEQFF. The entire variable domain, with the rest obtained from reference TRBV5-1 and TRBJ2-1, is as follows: KAGVTQTPRYLIKTRGQQVTLSCSPISGHRSVSWYQQTPGQGLQFLFEYFSETQRNKGNFPGRFSGRQFSNSRSEMNVSTLELGDSALYLCASSRTGGSEQFFGPGTRLTVL.

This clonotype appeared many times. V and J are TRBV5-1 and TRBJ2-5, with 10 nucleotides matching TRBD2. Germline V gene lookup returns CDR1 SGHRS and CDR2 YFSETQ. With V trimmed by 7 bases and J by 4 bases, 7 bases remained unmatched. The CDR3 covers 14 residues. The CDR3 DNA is TGCGCCAGCGGAGGACTAGCGGAGGCAGAGACCCAGTACTTC. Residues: CASGGLAEAETQYF. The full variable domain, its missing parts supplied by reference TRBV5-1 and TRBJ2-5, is KAGVTQTPRYLIKTRGQQVTLSCSPISGHRSVSWYQQTPGQGLQFLFEYFSETQRNKGNFPGRFSGRQFSNSRSEMNVSTLELGDSALYLCASGGLAEAETQYFGPGTRLLVL.

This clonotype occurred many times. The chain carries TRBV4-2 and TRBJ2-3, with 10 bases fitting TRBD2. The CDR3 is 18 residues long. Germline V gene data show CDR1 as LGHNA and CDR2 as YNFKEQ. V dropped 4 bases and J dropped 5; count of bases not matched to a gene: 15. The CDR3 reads CASSRLGLADQSGDTQYF. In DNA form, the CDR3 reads TGTGCCAGCAGCCGACTCGGACTAGCGGATCAGTCGGGAGATACGCAGTATTTT.

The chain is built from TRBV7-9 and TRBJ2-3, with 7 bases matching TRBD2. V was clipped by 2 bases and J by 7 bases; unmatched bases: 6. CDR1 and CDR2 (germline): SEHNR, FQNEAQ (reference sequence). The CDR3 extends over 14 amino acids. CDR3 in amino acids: CASSLLAEGNTQYF. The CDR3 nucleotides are TGTGCCAGCAGCTTACTAGCGGAGGGGAATACGCAGTATTTT.

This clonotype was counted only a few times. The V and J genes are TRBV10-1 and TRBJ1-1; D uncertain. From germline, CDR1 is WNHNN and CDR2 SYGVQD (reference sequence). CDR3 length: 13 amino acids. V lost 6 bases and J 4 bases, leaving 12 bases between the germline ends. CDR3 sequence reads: CASSRDGGTEAFF. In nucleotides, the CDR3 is TGCGCCAGCAGCCGCGACGGCGGCACTGAAGCTTTCTTT.

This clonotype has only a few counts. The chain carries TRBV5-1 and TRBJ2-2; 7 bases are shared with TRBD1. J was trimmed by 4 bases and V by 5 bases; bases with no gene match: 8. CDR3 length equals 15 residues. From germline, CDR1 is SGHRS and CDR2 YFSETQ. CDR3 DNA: TGCGCCAGCAGTCCTCGACAGGGAAGCACCGGGGAGCTGTTTTTT. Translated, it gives CASSPRQGSTGELFF.

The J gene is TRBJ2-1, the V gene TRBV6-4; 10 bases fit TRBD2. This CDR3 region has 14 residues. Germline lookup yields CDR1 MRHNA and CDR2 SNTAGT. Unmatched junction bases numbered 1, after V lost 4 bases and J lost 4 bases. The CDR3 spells CASSASGSYNEQFF. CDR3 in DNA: TGTGCCAGCAGTGCTAGCGGGAGTTACAATGAGCAGTTCTTC.

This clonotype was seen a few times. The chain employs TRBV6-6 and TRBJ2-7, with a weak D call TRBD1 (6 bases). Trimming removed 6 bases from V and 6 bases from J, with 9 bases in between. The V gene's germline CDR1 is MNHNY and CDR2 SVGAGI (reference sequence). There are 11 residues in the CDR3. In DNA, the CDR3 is TGTGCCAGCAGCAGGGGCTCCGAGCAGTACTTC. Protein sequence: CASSRGSEQYF.

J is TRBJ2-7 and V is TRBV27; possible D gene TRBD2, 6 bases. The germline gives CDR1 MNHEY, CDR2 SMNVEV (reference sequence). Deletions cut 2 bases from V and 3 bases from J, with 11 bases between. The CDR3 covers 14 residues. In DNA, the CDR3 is TGTGCCAGCAGTTTAGCGGAGGGGATCTACGAGCAGTACTTC. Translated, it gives CASSLAEGIYEQYF.

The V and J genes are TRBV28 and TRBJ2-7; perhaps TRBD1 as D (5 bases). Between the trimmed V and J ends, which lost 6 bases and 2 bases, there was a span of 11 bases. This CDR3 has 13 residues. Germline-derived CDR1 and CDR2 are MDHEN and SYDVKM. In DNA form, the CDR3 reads TGTGCCAGCAGGCCGTCAGGGACCTACGAGCAGTACTTC. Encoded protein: CASRPSGTYEQYF.